What follows are 5 T cell receptor beta chains derived from one specimen sequenced in a study of cytomegalovirus exposure and HLA in healthy donors. PCR amplification relied on 60 Vbeta primers (plus 13 Jbeta primers). Sequenced by immunoSEQ multiplex PCR; TCRdb stores in-frame clones only, minus some. There are some 52,000 clones in the sample; 72% occur only once, and about 9.1% lies in the top ten. The material sequenced was PBMCs. The receptor source for this set is a woman between 45 and 65 years old in good health and CMV-seronegative.

The V call is TRBV29-1, the J call TRBJ1-1; the D is unclear. Germline assignment: CDR1 SQVTM and CDR2 ANQGSEA. The germline V and J ends were trimmed by 7 bases and 3 bases, with 18 bases remaining between them. The CDR3 has 14 amino acids. CDR3 nucleotides: TGCAGCGATCCCTTGCGGGGTACAGACACTGAAGCTTTCTTT. Amino acids: CSDPLRGTDTEAFF.

The chain combines TRBV6-1 with TRBJ2-7; 7 bases are shared with TRBD1. Per germline, CDR1 MNHNS and CDR2 SASEGT. The trim removed 2 bases at V and 2 bases at J, leaving 6 bases unmatched. The CDR3 consists of 15 residues. The CDR3 DNA sequence: TGTGCCAGCAGTGAAAGGGGGACAGTCCCCTACGAGCAGTACTTC. Residues: CASSERGTVPYEQYF.

This chain joins TRBV7-8 and TRBJ2-7, with D perhaps matching TRBD2 (6 bases). The CDR3 is made up of 14 amino acids. The ends were cut back, 4 bases at V and 3 bases at J, with 13 bases in the middle. Germline assignment: CDR1 SGHVS and CDR2 FQNEAQ. The CDR3, as DNA: TGTGCCAGCAGCTCGGGGGTCTCCCTCTACGAGCAGTACTTC. Amino acids: CASSSGVSLYEQYF.

This clone was seen just once. The chain is built from TRBV11-2 and TRBJ2-5; D ambiguous. Trimming removed 2 bases from V and 2 bases from J, with 6 bases in between. Looked up from germline, CDR1 is SGHAT and CDR2 is FQNNGV. The CDR3 runs to 13 residues. Written as DNA, the CDR3 is TGTGCCAGCAGCTTAAACAGACAAGAGACCCAGTACTTC. It translates to CASSLNRQETQYF. The full variable domain, with the rest looked up from reference TRBV11-2 and TRBJ2-5, is EAGVAQSPRYKIIEKRQSVAFWCNPISGHATLYWYQQILGQGPKLLIQFQNNGVVDDSQLPKDRFSAERLKGVDSTLKIQPAKLEDSAVYLCASSLNRQETQYFGPGTRLLVL.

J is TRBJ1-4 and V is TRBV6-5; possibly TRBD1 for D (5 bases). This CDR3 is built from 14 residues. Per germline, CDR1 MNHEY and CDR2 SVGAGI. V shed 5 bases and J shed 7 bases, with 14 bases lying between them. CDR3 in DNA: TGTGCCAGCAGTCGGGACTCCCGGCCTGAAAAACTGTTTTTT. Its protein product is CASSRDSRPEKLFF.